These 17 T cell receptor beta chains originate from one sample sequenced in a study of Graves' ophthalmopathy and Graves' hyperthyroidism. For repertoire sequencing, the TCR beta CDR3 regions were amplified from RNA transcripts. RT-PCR with HTBI primers came first, then second-round multiplex PCR. One entry per CDR3 protein, called by TCRdb with MiXCR from the multiplex PCR reads. The table has 300,000 to 350,000 distinct CDR3 sequences, roughly a sixth seen once. Sample: peripheral blood. The receptor source for this set is an adult man with Graves' ophthalmopathy.

The chain employs TRBV7-2 and TRBJ2-5, with D perhaps assigned TRBD1 or TRBD2 (5 bases each). V was pared by 5 bases and J by 0 bases, with 7 bases between. CDR1 SGHTA and CDR2 FQGNSA come from the germline V gene. The CDR3 runs 13 residues. DNA of the CDR3: TGTGCCAGCAGCACGGGACACCAAGAGACCCAGTACTTC. Translation gives CASSTGHQETQYF.

This clonotype was found many times. The genes are TRBV7-6 and TRBJ2-5; 7 bases line up with TRBD2. V lost 3 bases to trimming and J lost 5 bases; unmatched junction nucleotides: 3. Germline V gene sequence: CDR1 SGHVS, CDR2 FNYEAQ. This CDR3 has 13 residues. CDR3 sequence reads: CASSFGTMETQYF. CDR3 DNA sequence: TGTGCCAGCAGCTTTGGGACTATGGAGACCCAGTACTTC.

This clonotype was counted between two and nine times. The chain joins TRBV11-2 to TRBJ2-7; the match to TRBD1 covers 8 bases. Germline V gene sequence: CDR1 SGHAT, CDR2 FQNNGV. This CDR3 comprises 15 residues. Unmatched junction bases numbered 4, after V lost 0 bases and J lost 3 bases. The DNA of the CDR3 is TGTGCCAGCAGCTTAGAAGGGACAGGTCGCTACGAGCAGTACTTC. Translation: CASSLEGTGRYEQYF.

At least ten counts were recorded for this clonotype. At one of its ends the junction is not consistent with the germline gene, which may arise from a read error. The V call is TRBV19, the J call TRBJ1-1, with no clear D. Germline V gene sequence: CDR1 LNHDA, CDR2 SQIVND (reference sequence). The CDR3 spans 11 residues. The CDR3 nucleotides are TGCTTCGACCGCTCGGAGGGAGAAGCTTTCTTT. Encoded protein: CFDRSEGEAFF.

This clonotype has a count of ten or more. The genes are TRBV5-5 and TRBJ2-5; no clear D gene. Trimming left V 0 bases short and J 7 bases short, with 16 bases between. In germline, CDR1 is SGHKS, CDR2 YYEKEE (reference sequence). The CDR3 extends over 15 amino acids. The DNA of the CDR3 is TGTGCCAGCAGCTTGGCCGTCCGCCAGGCAGGGACCCAGTACTTC. Its translation is CASSLAVRQAGTQYF.

In this sample, this clonotype turned up many times. J is TRBJ2-5 and V is TRBV6-1; a weak D match, TRBD1 (5 bases). V lost 5 bases and J lost 7, with 11 bases in between. CDR1 and CDR2 (germline): MNHNS, SASEGT. The CDR3 is 12 residues long. The CDR3 bases are TGTGCCAGCAGTTCCGACAGAGCGACCCAGTACTTC. Its translation is CASSSDRATQYF.

This clonotype was counted at least ten times. V and J are TRBV6-1 and TRBJ1-1; D remains unclear. The V end was cut by 6 bases, the J end by 1 base, with 12 bases between. The CDR3 extends over 14 amino acids. Looked up from germline, CDR1 is MNHNS and CDR2 is SASEGT. The CDR3 DNA reads TGTGCCAGCAGCCCCGGTGGACCGAACACTGAAGCTTTCTTT. This encodes CASSPGGPNTEAFF.

Many counts were recorded for this clonotype. The rearrangement joins TRBV7-2 to TRBJ2-3; no firm D call. The CDR3 runs 14 residues. The germline CDR1 and CDR2 sequences are SGHTA and FQGNSA. With 6 bases removed from V and 3 bases from J, the gap between germline ends came to 13 bases. The CDR3 DNA reads TGTGCCAGCAGACACTCTGGCCTTACAGATACGCAGTATTTT. It encodes CASRHSGLTDTQYF.

The sample holds many counts of this clonotype. The chain carries TRBV4-2 and TRBJ1-2; the D gene is possibly TRBD1 (5 bases). CDR3 length equals 17 residues. The germline V gene has CDR1 LGHNA and CDR2 YNFKEQ. Trimming removed 3 bases at V and 4 bases at J, with 21 bases between. CDR3 loop: CASSQGNRYSDSYGYTF. The CDR3 coding sequence is TGTGCCAGCAGCCAGGGGAACAGGTACTCAGACTCCTATGGCTACACCTTC.

With respect to this clonotype: One end of the junction does not line up with germline, which may come from a read error. The CDR3 spells CASSEDTGEYGYNF. In DNA form, the CDR3 reads TGTGCCAGCAGTGAAGATACAGGGGAATATGGCTACAACTTC. The gene calls are TRBV2 and TRBJ1-2, with 7 positions matching TRBD1. Per the germline V gene, CDR1 is SNHLY and CDR2 is FYNNEI. This CDR3 is built from 14 residues.

This clonotype was picked up many times. This chain uses TRBV6-1 with TRBJ1-5; TRBD1 might be the D (6 bases). The germline V and J ends were trimmed by 7 bases and 5 bases, with 21 bases remaining between them. The germline V gene encodes CDR1 MNHNS and CDR2 SASEGT. CDR3 length: 16 residues. CDR3 nucleotides: TGTGCCAGCACCGAGAGGGGGGCCTGGGGGGATCAGCCCCAGCATTTT. Translating it yields CASTERGAWGDQPQHF.

This clonotype was seen repeatedly, ten times or more. The chain joins TRBV3-1 to TRBJ1-1; D call uncertain. The germline gives CDR1 LGHDT, CDR2 YNNKEL (reference sequence). The V gene lost 2 bases and the J gene lost 4 bases, with 8 bases spanning the gap. The CDR3 contains 13 residues. The CDR3 DNA sequence: TGTGCCAGCAGCCAAAACCGCCGCACTGAAGCTTTCTTT. Its protein is CASSQNRRTEAFF.

Many counts were recorded for this clonotype. The chain employs TRBV6-2 or TRBV6-3 and TRBJ1-1, with D maybe TRBD1 (5 bases). The CDR3 has 14 amino acids. The V gene's germline CDR1 is MNHEY and CDR2 SVGEGT. V dropped 2 bases and J dropped 4 bases, with 11 bases sitting between them. CDR3 nucleotides: TGTGCCAGCAGTTACCTCCCAGGGCCCACTGAAGCTTTCTTT. Translated, it gives CASSYLPGPTEAFF.

This clonotype was found many times. This chain uses TRBV3-1 with TRBJ1-1, with D tentatively TRBD1 (6 bases). The CDR3 spans 15 residues. V was pared by 2 bases and J by 5 bases, with 15 bases between. CDR1 and CDR2 (germline): LGHDT, YNNKEL (reference sequence). The CDR3 loop reads CASSQHRDRNTEAFF. In DNA form, the CDR3 reads TGTGCCAGCAGCCAACACAGGGATAGGAATACTGAAGCTTTCTTT.

This clonotype showed up just a few times. The J gene is TRBJ2-5, the V gene TRBV2; 7 bases match TRBD1. Unmatched junction bases numbered 9, after V lost 6 bases and J lost 5 bases. From germline, CDR1 is SNHLY and CDR2 FYNNEI. This CDR3 has 14 amino acids. The CDR3 bases are TGTGCCAGCAGCTGGGAAGGGGGCTGGGAGACCCAGTACTTC. It codes for CASSWEGGWETQYF.

This clonotype was counted many times. The chain uses TRBV19 and TRBJ1-5, with 9 bases lining up with TRBD1. Per germline, CDR1 LNHDA and CDR2 SQIVND (reference sequence). V shed 2 bases, J shed 5 bases, and the junction held 1 base outside the gene matches. CDR3 length: 14 residues. The CDR3 loop is CASSIWTGDQPQHF. In DNA, the CDR3 is TGTGCCAGTAGTATATGGACAGGGGATCAGCCCCAGCATTTT.

There are many counts of this clonotype. This rearrangement joins TRBV6-5 to TRBJ1-2, with TRBD1 as a possible D gene (6 bases). CDR1 is MNHEY, CDR2 SVGAGI, per germline. Between the trimmed V and J ends, which lost 7 bases and 5 bases, there was a span of 17 bases. This CDR3 has 14 amino acids. The CDR3: CASKGGQEIYGYTF. In DNA, the CDR3 is TGTGCCAGCAAAGGGGGACAAGAAATATATGGCTACACCTTC.